This T cell receptor (beta chain) originates from a study of cytomegalovirus exposure and HLA in healthy donors. Whole-study context: Out of about 360 genotyped donors, 81% belonged to the Caucasian-associated ancestry cluster.

Germline CDR1 reads SGHRS; CDR2 reads YFSETQ. V lost 2 bases and J lost 3; bases outside the gene matches: 3. This CDR3 is 15 amino acids long. Points from the study as a whole: An analysis that came later showed most CMV-associated TCR beta chains appearing HLA-restricted. In vitro, three CMV-associated chains proved specific for CMV antigens. Relative to the approximately 680-donor mean, N-insertions were reportedly fewer in an Asian-associated ancestry cluster in a later analysis.

With 60 Vbeta and 13 Jbeta primers, the PCR was carried out. Clones were read by immunoSEQ multiplex PCR, and TCRdb kept only the in-frame ones, dropping some. The sample contains around 97,000 clones, around 9.6% of which appear only once. As regards this clone: Antigen specificity is unknown.

This TCR was sampled from a middle-aged man in good health and CMV-seropositive. This chain links TRBV5-1 with TRBJ2-1; 9 bases match TRBD2. Sample: PBMCs. The CDR3 coding sequence is TGCGCCAGCAGCTTCAGACTAGCGGACTACAATGAGCAGTTCTTC. It is translated as CASSFRLADYNEQFF.